This TCR beta chain was retrieved from a study of CD4 T cell repertoires in COVID-19. Study overall: After less than 12 days of IL-2 expansion, CFSE-low cells were relabeled and restimulated with other coronavirus spikes. Study-wide results and caveats: Several top expanded SARS-CoV-2-reactive clonotypes were shared by two or three memory subsets. SARS-CoV and/or HKU1 spike cultures shared between 7 and 25% of SARS-CoV-2 clonotypes.

On this clone: Its antigen is currently unknown.

Trimming removed 0 bases from V and 4 bases from J, with 14 bases in between. The CDR3 runs to 17 residues. From germline, CDR1 is SGDLS and CDR2 YYNGEE. The protocol was immunoSEQ multiplex PCR, while the TCRdb copy is restricted to in-frame clones and leaves out a portion. Of about 24,000 clones listed, about 94% are singletons. These memory T cells were uncultured and sequenced directly after ex vivo isolation. The chain couples TRBV9 to TRBJ2-6, with a weak D call TRBD2 (6 bases). The starting material was circulating follicular helper CD4+ T cells (cTfh) from blood, obtained before the COVID-19 pandemic. This TCR was recovered from a human donor who had COVID-19. CDR3 sequence: CASSVEDRGIGANVLTF. The DNA of the CDR3 is TGTGCCAGCAGCGTAGAGGATCGGGGGATCGGGGCCAACGTCCTGACTTTC.